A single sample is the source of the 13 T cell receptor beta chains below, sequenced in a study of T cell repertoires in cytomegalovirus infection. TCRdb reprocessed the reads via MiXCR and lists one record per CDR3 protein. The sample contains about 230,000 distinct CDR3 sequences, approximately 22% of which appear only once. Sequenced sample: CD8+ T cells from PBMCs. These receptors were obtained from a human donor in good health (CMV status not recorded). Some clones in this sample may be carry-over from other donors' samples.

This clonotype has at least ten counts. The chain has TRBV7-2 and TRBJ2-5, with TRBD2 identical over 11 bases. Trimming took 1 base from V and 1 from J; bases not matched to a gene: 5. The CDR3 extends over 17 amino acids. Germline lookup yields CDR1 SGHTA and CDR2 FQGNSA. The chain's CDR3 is CASSLVFGTSGQETQYF. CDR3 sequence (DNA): TGTGCCAGCAGCTTAGTCTTTGGGACTAGCGGCCAAGAGACCCAGTACTTC.

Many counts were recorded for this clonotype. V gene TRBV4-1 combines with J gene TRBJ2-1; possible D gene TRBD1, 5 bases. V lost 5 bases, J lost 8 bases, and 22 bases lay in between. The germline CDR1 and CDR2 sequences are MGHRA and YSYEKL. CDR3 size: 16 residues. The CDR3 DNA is TGCGCCAGCAGCTCCAACGCCCTAGGGGCTTCACATGAGCAGTTCTTC. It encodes CASSSNALGASHEQFF.

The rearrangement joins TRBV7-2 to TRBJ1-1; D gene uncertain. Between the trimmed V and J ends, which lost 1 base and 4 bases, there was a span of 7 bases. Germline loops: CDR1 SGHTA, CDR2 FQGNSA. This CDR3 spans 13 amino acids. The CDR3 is CASSLGLSTEAFF. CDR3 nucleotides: TGTGCCAGCAGCTTAGGGCTGAGCACTGAAGCTTTCTTT.

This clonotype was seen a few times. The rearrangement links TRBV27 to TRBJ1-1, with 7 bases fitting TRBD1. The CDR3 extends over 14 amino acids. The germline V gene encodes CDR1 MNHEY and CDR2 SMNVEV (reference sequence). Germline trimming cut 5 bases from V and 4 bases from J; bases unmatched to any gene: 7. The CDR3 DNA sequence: TGTGCCAGCAGTAGGACAGGTGGCTCCACTGAAGCTTTCTTT. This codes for CASSRTGGSTEAFF.

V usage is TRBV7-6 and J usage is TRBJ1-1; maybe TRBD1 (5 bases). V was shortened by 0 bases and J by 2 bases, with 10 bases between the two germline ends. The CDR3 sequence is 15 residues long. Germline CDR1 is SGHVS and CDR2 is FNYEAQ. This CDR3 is CASSLARGLNTEAFF. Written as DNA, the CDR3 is TGTGCCAGCAGCTTAGCACGGGGGTTAAACACTGAAGCTTTCTTT. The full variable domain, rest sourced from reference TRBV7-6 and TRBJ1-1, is GAGVSQSPRYKVTKRGQDVALRCDPISGHVSLYWYRQALGQGPEFLTYFNYEAQQDKSGLPNDRFSAERPEGSISTLTIQRTEQRDSAMYRCASSLARGLNTEAFFGQGTRLTVV.

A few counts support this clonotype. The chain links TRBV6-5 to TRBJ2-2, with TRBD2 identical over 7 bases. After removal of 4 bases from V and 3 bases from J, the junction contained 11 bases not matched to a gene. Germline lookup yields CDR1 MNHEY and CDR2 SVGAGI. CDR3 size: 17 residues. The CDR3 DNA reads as TGTGCCAGCAGTTCCAACCCCGGGACTACTGACACCGGGGAGCTGTTTTTT. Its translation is CASSSNPGTTDTGELFF.

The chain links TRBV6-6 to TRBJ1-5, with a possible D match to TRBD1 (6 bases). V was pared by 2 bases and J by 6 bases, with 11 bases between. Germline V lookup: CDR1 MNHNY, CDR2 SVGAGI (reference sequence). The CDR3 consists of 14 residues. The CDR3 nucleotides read TGTGCCAGCAGTTACGCAGGGGAGGGTCAGCCCCAGCATTTT. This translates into CASSYAGEGQPQHF.

This CDR3 is CASSSRALQETQYF. CDR3 nucleotides: TGTGCCAGCAGCTCCCGGGCGCTCCAAGAGACCCAGTACTTC. The chain employs TRBV9 and TRBJ2-5; D remains unclear. From germline, CDR1 is SGDLS and CDR2 YYNGEE. The V gene lost 4 bases and the J gene lost 1 base, with 11 bases spanning the gap. The CDR3 runs to 14 residues.

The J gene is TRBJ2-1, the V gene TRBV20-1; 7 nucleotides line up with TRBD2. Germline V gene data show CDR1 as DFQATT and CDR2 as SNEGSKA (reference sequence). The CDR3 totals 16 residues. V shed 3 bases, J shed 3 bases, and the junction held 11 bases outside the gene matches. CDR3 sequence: CSARARERGVYNEQFF. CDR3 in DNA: TGCAGTGCTAGGGCAAGGGAGCGGGGAGTCTACAATGAGCAGTTCTTC.

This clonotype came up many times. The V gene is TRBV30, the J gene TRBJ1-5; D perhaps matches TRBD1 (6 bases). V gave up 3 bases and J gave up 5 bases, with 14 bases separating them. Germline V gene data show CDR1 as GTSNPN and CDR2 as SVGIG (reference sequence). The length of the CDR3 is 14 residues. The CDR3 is CAWRARDTDQPQHF. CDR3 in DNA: TGTGCCTGGAGGGCCCGGGACACTGATCAGCCCCAGCATTTT.

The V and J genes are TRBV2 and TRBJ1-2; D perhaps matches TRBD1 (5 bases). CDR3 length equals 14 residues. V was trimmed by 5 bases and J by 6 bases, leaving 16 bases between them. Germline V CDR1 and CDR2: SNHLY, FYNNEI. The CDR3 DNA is TGTGCCAGCAGTCCATCCGGGGCCGGGGATGGCTACACCTTC. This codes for CASSPSGAGDGYTF.

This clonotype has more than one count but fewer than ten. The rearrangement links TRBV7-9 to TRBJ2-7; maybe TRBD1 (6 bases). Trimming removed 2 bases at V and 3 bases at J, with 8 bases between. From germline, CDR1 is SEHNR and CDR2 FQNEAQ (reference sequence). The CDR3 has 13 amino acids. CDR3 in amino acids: CASSLLQGYEQYF. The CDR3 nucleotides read TGTGCCAGCAGCTTATTACAGGGCTACGAGCAGTACTTC.

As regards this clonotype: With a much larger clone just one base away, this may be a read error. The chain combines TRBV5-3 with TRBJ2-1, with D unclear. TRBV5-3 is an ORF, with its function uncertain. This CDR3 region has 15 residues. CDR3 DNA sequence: TGTGTCAGCAGCTTGAAAAGCGAAGACTACAATGAGCAGTTCTTC. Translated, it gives CVSSLKSEDYNEQFF.